These T cell receptor beta chains were read from a single sample in a study of cytomegalovirus exposure and HLA in healthy donors. The assay was immunoSEQ multiplex PCR, and TCRdb's table has in-frame clones only and misses some. In the table there are under 200,000 clones, about 80% of which are singletons. Sequencing input: PBMCs. The receptors shown here come from a girl under 18 in good health and CMV-seropositive. Each CDR3 is given with its conserved first and last residue. D genes are given only for firm matches. Clone size is shown for a subset of rows, as once, few, many or a class of expanded clone.

NA	NA	TRBV29-1	TRBJ2-3	CSVDLGTDTQYF	TGCAGCGTTGATCTCGGCACAGATACGCAGTATTTT
TRBD1	few	TRBV25-1	TRBJ2-3	CASSENRGIADTQYF	TGTGCCAGCAGTGAAAACAGGGGGATCGCGGATACGCAGTATTTT
NA	NA	TRBV28	TRBJ2-7	CASSLGAAYEQYF	TGTGCCAGCAGTTTAGGTGCGGCCTACGAGCAGTACTTC
TRBD2	once	TRBV5-1	TRBJ2-7	CASSLWTSGRIAYEQYF	TGCGCCAGCAGCTTGTGGACTAGCGGGAGGATCGCCTACGAGCAGTACTTC
TRBD2	NA	TRBV27	TRBJ2-3	CASSLNPVVAGGPTQYF	TGTGCCAGCAGTCTCAACCCGGTGGTAGCGGGAGGTCCTACGCAGTATTTT
TRBD2	NA	TRBV2	TRBJ2-3	CASSEGTSGSTDTQYF	TGTGCCAGCAGTGAAGGCACTAGCGGGAGCACAGATACGCAGTATTTT
NA	NA	TRBV19	TRBJ1-1	CASLWGPTAFF	TGTGCCAGTCTATGGGGCCCCACTGCTTTCTTT
NA	NA	TRBV18	TRBJ2-1	CASSPRGGFNEQFF	TGTGCCAGCTCACCACGCGGAGGGTTCAATGAGCAGTTCTTC
TRBD1	once	TRBV9	TRBJ2-1	CASSVEPGVRGTGYNEQFF	TGTGCCAGCAGCGTAGAACCTGGGGTGAGGGGGACAGGGTACAATGAGCAGTTCTTC
NA	NA	TRBV19	TRBJ1-5	CAGGARDANSNQPQHF	TGTGCCGGGGGAGCGCGGGACGCTAATAGCAATCAGCCCCAGCATTTT
TRBD2	few	TRBV18	TRBJ2-7	CASSPVRGLAGLEQYF	TGTGCCAGCTCACCAGTGCGCGGACTAGCGGGACTCGAGCAGTACTTC
NA	NA	TRBV2	TRBJ1-4	CASKGGGEKLFF	TGTGCCAGCAAGGGAGGGGGTGAAAAACTGTTTTTT
NA	NA	TRBV5-1	TRBJ1-1	CASTGVGATEAFF	TGCGCCAGCACGGGGGTCGGGGCCACTGAAGCTTTCTTT
TRBD2	NA	TRBV5-1	TRBJ2-1	CASSFSGSSYNEQFF	TGCGCCAGCAGCTTCAGCGGGAGCTCCTACAATGAGCAGTTCTTC
NA	NA	TRBV20-1	TRBJ1-2	CSSNNYNGYTF	TGCAGTTCGAATAACTACAATGGCTACACCTTC
NA	NA	TRBV5-4	TRBJ2-7	CASSSDWSSYEQYF	TGTGCCAGCAGCTCGGACTGGAGCTCCTACGAGCAGTACTTC
NA	NA	TRBV29-1	TRBJ1-5	CSHIRETDLKRGNQPQHF	TGCAGCCACATACGGGAGACCGACTTAAAGAGGGGCAATCAGCCCCAGCATTTT
TRBD1	NA	TRBV19	TRBJ1-2	CASEPVRGTFYGYTF	TGTGCCAGTGAGCCGGTCAGGGGGACTTTCTATGGCTACACCTTC
NA	NA	TRBV28	TRBJ2-1	CASSPYLGARYNEQFF	TGTGCCAGCAGTCCCTATCTTGGAGCACGGTACAATGAGCAGTTCTTC
TRBD1	NA	TRBV6-6	TRBJ2-7	CASSFRQGLAYEQYF	TGTGCCAGCAGTTTTCGACAGGGTTTAGCCTACGAGCAGTACTTC
TRBD2	NA	TRBV19	TRBJ2-5	CASSNFFSGSRETQYF	TGTGCCAGTAGTAACTTTTTTAGCGGGAGTCGAGAGACCCAGTACTTC
TRBD1	NA	TRBV9	TRBJ1-2	CASSPDRDIYGYTF	TGTGCCAGCAGCCCGGACAGGGATATCTATGGCTACACCTTC
NA	NA	TRBV7-8	TRBJ2-1	CASSFITSPLNNEQFF	TGTGCCAGCAGCTTCATAACTAGCCCATTAAACAATGAGCAGTTCTTC
NA	NA	TRBV7-2	TRBJ1-1	CASSPQENTEAFF	TGTGCCAGCAGCCCGCAGGAGAACACTGAAGCTTTCTTT
TRBD1	NA	TRBV9	TRBJ1-1	CASSVGQGTEAFF	TGTGCCAGCAGCGTCGGACAGGGAACTGAAGCTTTCTTT
NA	NA	TRBV5-1	TRBJ2-3	CASSSNDRGGTDTQYF	TGCGCCAGCAGCTCAAACGACAGGGGAGGGACAGATACGCAGTATTTT
TRBD2	NA	TRBV28	TRBJ2-7	CASGLAGYEQYF	TGTGCCAGTGGACTAGCGGGCTACGAGCAGTACTTC
TRBD2	NA	TRBV4-1	TRBJ2-7	CASSQDGGGVPPYEQYF	TGCGCCAGCAGCCAAGATGGGGGGGGAGTTCCCCCCTACGAGCAGTACTTC
NA	NA	TRBV28	TRBJ1-2	CASSPNYGYTF	TGTGCCAGCAGTCCCAATTATGGCTACACCTTC
NA	NA	TRBV2	TRBJ2-7	CASGWQGVDEQYF	TGTGCCAGCGGATGGCAGGGTGTCGACGAGCAGTACTTC
TRBD2	NA	TRBV5-4	TRBJ2-3	CASSAGTSKGTDTQYF	TGTGCCAGCAGCGCGGGGACTAGCAAGGGCACAGATACGCAGTATTTT
NA	NA	TRBV7-7	TRBJ2-1	CASSSSGVDEQFF	TGTGCTAGCAGCTCGTCAGGGGTGGATGAGCAGTTCTTC
NA	NA	TRBV7-9	TRBJ2-1	CASSLQAVQYNEQFF	TGTGCCAGCAGCTTACAGGCAGTCCAGTACAATGAGCAGTTCTTC
NA	NA	TRBV2	TRBJ2-7	CASRWDAGARYEQYF	TGTGCCAGCAGGTGGGATGCTGGGGCTCGCTACGAGCAGTACTTC
TRBD1	few	TRBV25-1	TRBJ2-3	CASSEDRGATDTQYF	TGTGCCAGCAGCGAAGACAGGGGTGCCACAGATACGCAGTATTTT
NA	once	TRBV7-2	TRBJ2-7	CASSPSSVSSYEQYF	TGTGCCAGCAGCCCTAGTTCGGTGAGCTCCTACGAGCAGTACTTC
TRBD2	NA	TRBV30	TRBJ2-7	CAWSERRGGRIEQYF	TGTGCCTGGAGTGAAAGACGGGGGGGCAGGATAGAGCAGTACTTC
TRBD2	NA	TRBV30	TRBJ2-3	CACRLAGEYDTQYF	TGTGCCTGCCGACTAGCGGGAGAGTACGATACGCAGTATTTT
NA	NA	TRBV29-1	TRBJ2-7	CSAGSSYEQYF	TGCAGCGCCGGGAGCTCCTACGAGCAGTACTTC
NA	NA	TRBV18	TRBJ1-3	CASSPNLDSYSGNTIYF	TGTGCCAGCTCACCAAACCTGGACAGCTACTCTGGAAACACCATATATTTT
NA	NA	TRBV2	TRBJ1-5	CASSPQGPNNQPQHF	TGTGCCAGCAGTCCTCAGGGTCCCAACAATCAGCCCCAGCATTTT
TRBD2	NA	TRBV15	TRBJ2-1	CATSRGRGGRGGIDEQFF	TGTGCCACCAGCAGAGGCCGGGGAGGGCGGGGGGGCATCGATGAGCAGTTCTTC
TRBD1	NA	TRBV28	TRBJ1-1	CASRMTGMNTEAFF	TGTGCCAGCAGGATGACAGGGATGAACACTGAAGCTTTCTTT
NA	NA	TRBV27	TRBJ2-5	CVVAGAVGETQYF	TGTGTTGTGGCGGGGGCTGTAGGAGAGACCCAGTACTTC
NA	NA	TRBV27	TRBJ1-1	CASWAGERSEAFF	TGTGCCAGCTGGGCAGGGGAAAGGAGTGAAGCTTTCTTT